This T cell receptor (beta chain) appears in the sequencing data of a study of blood T cell repertoires in COVID-19. The CDR3 is made up of 15 amino acids. Germline CDR1 LGHNT, CDR2 FRNRAP. V lost 0 bases and J 5 bases, leaving 11 bases between the germline ends. The data were produced by immunoSEQ multiplex PCR, yet TCRdb's version contains in-frame clones alone and is incomplete. The sample holds roughly 79,000 clones, about 90% seen once. This clonotype was obtained from a man over 45 with active COVID-19. The chain combines TRBV12-5 with TRBJ2-1; tentative D call: TRBD1 (7 bases). The sample comprised peripheral blood. The CDR3 nucleotides are TGTGCTAGTGGTTTGGTTTCAGGGGGGAACAATGAGCAGTTCTTC. Translation gives CASGLVSGGNNEQFF.